This passage covers 5 T cell receptor beta chains from one sample sequenced in a study of blood T cell repertoires in COVID-19. TCRdb keeps only in-frame clones here, not all; method: immunoSEQ multiplex PCR. This table holds about 380,000 clones, 88% found once. The sample comprised PBMCs or T cells enriched from blood (not recorded which). Every receptor here comes from a woman younger than 30 who had recovered from COVID-19.

J is TRBJ1-1 and V is TRBV12-3 or TRBV12-4, with D possibly TRBD1 on 5 matching bases. This CDR3 region has 11 residues. Trimming shortened V by 6 bases and J by 8 bases, and 10 bases separated the two germline ends. CDR3 amino acids: CASSPGQEAFF. CDR3 in DNA: TGTGCCAGCAGCCCTGGACAAGAAGCTTTCTTT.

The chain has TRBV6-5 and TRBJ1-1; D remains ambiguous. Germline V CDR1 and CDR2: MNHEY, SVGAGI. Trimming cost V 2 bases and J 0 bases, with 4 bases left between them. The CDR3 consists of 13 residues. DNA for the CDR3: TGTGCCAGCAGTTACGGCATGAACACTGAAGCTTTCTTT. It specifies CASSYGMNTEAFF.

This chain uses TRBV10-3 with TRBJ1-2, with a possible D match to TRBD1 (6 bases). V was clipped by 1 base and J by 8 bases, with 23 bases between them. The CDR3 spans 17 residues. Germline CDR1 ENHRY, CDR2 SYGVKD. Written as DNA, the CDR3 is TGTGCCATCAGTGAGTTAGAGTATACAGGGCAGCCTGCGGGCTACACCTTC. This translates into CAISELEYTGQPAGYTF.

The J gene is TRBJ2-1, the V gene TRBV19; 10 positions agree with TRBD2. This CDR3 is 16 amino acids long. The V and J ends lost 6 bases and 1 base, in that order; junction bases with no gene match: 6. Germline CDR1 LNHDA, CDR2 SQIVND (reference sequence). DNA of the CDR3: TGTGCCAGTAGGACACGGACTAGCGGTTCCTACAATGAGCAGTTCTTC. Translated: CASRTRTSGSYNEQFF.

The V gene is TRBV6-5, the J gene TRBJ1-2; TRBD1 aligns across 8 bases. Germline values: CDR1 MNHEY, CDR2 SVGAGI. This CDR3 comprises 13 residues. Trimming cost V 7 bases and J 7 bases; bases outside gene matches: 8. The CDR3 region has the DNA TGTGCCAGCACCTACCGGGGACAGGCTGGCTACACCTTC. Amino acid sequence: CASTYRGQAGYTF.